This paragraph covers one TCR beta chain sequence. Profiled with immunoSEQ multiplex PCR; TCRdb holds only in-frame clones, not every one. The sample has 190,000 or so clones; approximately 78% are singletons. This sample was taken from a study of blood T cell repertoires in COVID-19. V was clipped by 1 base and J by 2 bases, with 4 bases between them. The CDR3 is 13 amino acids. Germline-derived CDR1 and CDR2 are SGHVS and FQNEAQ. The chain is built from TRBV7-8 and TRBJ2-3; D not certain. Sequencing was done on a sample of peripheral blood. This receptor was identified in an elderly woman with active or convalescent COVID-19. CDR3 nucleotide sequence: TGTGCCAGCAGCTTAGGGCCCACAGATACGCAGTATTTT. This sequence encodes CASSLGPTDTQYF.